This TCR beta chain appears in the sequencing data of a study of CD8 T cell repertoires and HIV-1 epitope variants (dated by TCRdb to the early 2020s). Broadly, across the study: In separate culture wells, T cells were stimulated with each of twenty-five peptides that represented autologous and known Gag and Nef epitope variants. Among the control conditions were a peptide pool of CMV, EBV and flu, the Ebola AY9 epitope serving as a negative control, and a well with no peptide. Three Gag epitope families and Nef HW9 and YT9 were included among the tested epitopes. T cells were enriched using the EasySep Human T Cell Enrichment Kit and were co-cultured with equal numbers of autologous T cell-negative cells serving as antigen-presenting cells. Cultures ran for 10 to 11 days in IMDM with gentamicin, with half-media changes on days 3 and 7 adding IL-2, IL-7 and IL-15. A 1M T cell aliquot was kept as an uncultured baseline condition, separate from the roughly 90 T cell cultures. A total of around 83 T cell cultures were run, with each culture condition performed in triplicate except for one peptide, which was performed in duplicate. The investigation overall reported the following: The Nef KF9 family was recognized by five clonotypes and the HW9 family by one, and no responses to the TAALDMSHF plasma variant were observed. Only TCR beta chains were identified by the assay, and proliferation to antigen, not T cell function or cytokine profile, was indicated. The study identified roughly 9 antigen-specific TCR beta clonotypes, roughly 6 of which appeared to be cross-reactive for autologous or known escape epitope variants.

For this clone: Its target antigen remains unknown. Base-call qualities are not available, and no considerably larger clone is one nucleotide away.

The EasySep Human CD8+ T Cell Enrichment Kit was used on day 10 to isolate CD8+ T cells from every culture. According to the germline V gene (reference sequence), CDR1 reads SEHNR and CDR2 reads FQNEAQ. The V end loses 6 bases and the J end loses 0 bases, and a stretch of 12 bases separates them. Including the terminal cysteine and phenylalanine, the CDR3 comprises 15 residues. Just CDR3 DNA is preserved here, 45 bases in frame from base 1. Sequencing of TCR beta CDR3 regions was performed at survey depth on the immunoSEQ platform. The QIAamp DNA micro kit was used to extract genomic DNA from every cultured and uncultured CD8+ T cell population. The paper's processing steps were these. Samples with fewer than 5,000 productive reads were excluded, resulting in the removal of about 6% of the 75 HIV peptide-stimulated cultures. Sequences were trimmed to CDR3 by a MANAFEST web app, and nonproductive sequences, CDR3s under 5 amino acids, and sequences not starting with C or ending with F/W were removed. To count as antigen-specific, a clonotype had to be expanded in at least 2 of 3 replicates compared with the no-peptide control at FDR 0.01, and only within one epitope family. Specific clonotypes also needed at least fivefold higher frequency than in wells stimulated with peptides from other epitope families. TCRdb retrieved this table from immuneACCESS and kept in-frame rearrangements only. Not all clones are present; in checked studies, unresolved V genes account for under half, and no reason is known for the remainder. The V and J calls and the clone size are those of that table, but D and trimming were determined from the DNA. The sample table contains over 6,500 clones; only one count was recorded for roughly 65% of them. The ten top clones hold under 50% of the sample.

The chain was built from TRBV7-9 and TRBJ2-1; the D gene is possibly TRBD1, with 5 bases matching. Sample: cultured CD8+ T cells derived from PBMCs. The clonotype originates from a male donor with HIV. The DNA reads as follows: TGTGCCAGCAGTTGGAGACAGAGCTCCTACAATGAGCAGTTCTTC. Translated, this is CASSWRQSSYNEQFF.